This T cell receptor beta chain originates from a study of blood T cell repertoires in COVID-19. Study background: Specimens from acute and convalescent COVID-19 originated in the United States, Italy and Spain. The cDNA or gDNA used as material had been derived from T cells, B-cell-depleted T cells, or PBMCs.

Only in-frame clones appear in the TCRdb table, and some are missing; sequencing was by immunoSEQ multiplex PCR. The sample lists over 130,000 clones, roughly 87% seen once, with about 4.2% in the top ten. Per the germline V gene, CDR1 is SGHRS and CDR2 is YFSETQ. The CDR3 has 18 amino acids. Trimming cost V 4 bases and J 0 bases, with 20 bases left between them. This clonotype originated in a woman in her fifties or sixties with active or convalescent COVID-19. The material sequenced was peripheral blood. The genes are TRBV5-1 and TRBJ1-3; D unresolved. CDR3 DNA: TGCGCCAGCAGCCGCTACGCCGGGATCCTGGGCTCTGGAAACACCATATATTTT. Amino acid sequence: CASSRYAGILGSGNTIYF.